This paragraph covers one TCR beta chain sequence. The antigen it binds to is not known. Base qualities were left out, and no much larger clone turns up one base away. Trimming removed 1 base from V and 9 bases from J, leaving 13 bases between the germline ends. The CDR1 and CDR2 encoded by the germline V gene are SGHTA and FQGNSA. The CDR3 covers 14 residues, taking in both the cysteine and the phenylalanine. Of the read, only the CDR3 DNA is kept; its 42 bases are in frame from base 1. Reading the label with the study, this specimen's time point is: patch test 1, 2 weeks after DPC sensitization. The treatment or condition label on this specimen signifies: therapeutic diphenylcyclopropenone sensitization with weekly scalp DPC. At each patch-test visit, blood was drawn before the patch test was applied. Eligible patients were aged 18 to 70, diagnosed with alopecia, deemed suitable for DPC therapy, and excluded if pregnant. Total RNA was extracted from unfractionated whole blood that had been collected in Tempus Blood RNA tubes.

To prepare the library, RACE was applied. TCRdb names NextSeq 500 as the instrument used. Library preparation attached unique molecular identifiers to individual cDNA molecules for quantitative, reproducible TCR counting. For every blood RNA sample, sequencing covered both the TCR alpha and TCR beta chains. Per the original workflow: A median of about 87,000 TCRs per sample was observed, with a range of 23,224 to 690,600. The Decombinator software suite was used to annotate V, J and CDR3 in the TCR reads. Every sample was subsampled to the same number of TCRs (28,000) for the PS versus PT1 abundance plots. Expanded TCRs were defined as absent before sensitization and observed at least eight times at the 2-week time point. In-frame beta chains were kept once TCRdb had trimmed the public reads at Q25 with fastp and called clones with MiXCR. Every CDR3 protein is listed once, alongside the most common genes and DNA of its rows. The V and J calls and clone size are TCRdb's, not the authors'. The sample table contains 75,000 to 90,000 distinct CDR3 sequences; only one count was recorded for around 7% of them. The ten biggest clones cover about 1.6% of the sample.

The data originate from a study of human T cells and chemical hapten exposure (dated by TCRdb to about 2021). Notes on the research overall: For sensitization, 2% DPC in acetone was applied to a roughly 2 cm by roughly 2 cm area of upper inner arm skin. Patients additionally received weekly therapeutic DPC doses to the scalp throughout the approximately 25-week study period. Patch tests used Finn chambers with 0.01% DPC on the upper back, scored after 6 days by International Contact Dermatitis Research Group standards. The patient cohort, mostly female, included alopecia areata with under or over 50% scalp involvement, alopecia totalis and alopecia universalis. The libraries were sequenced as a pool, and the TCR yield per sample differed mostly because of small variations in library volumes within the pool. This study followed changes in the peripheral blood TCR repertoire in vivo during primary and secondary sensitization of alopecia patients to the hapten diphenylcyclopropenone (DPC). Blood samples were taken from patients before sensitization (week 0) and at 2, 6 and about 24 weeks after DPC sensitization. Blood for TCR sequencing was provided by twenty-nine alopecia patients at one to four time points (pre-sensitization, 2, 6 and 24 weeks).

Results and caveats for the whole study, not just this receptor: No change with DPC sensitization was found in the number of TCRs above 1 in 1000 frequency, and no evidence of global repertoire structure alterations was found. After repeated subsampling, changes were observed in the strength of the expansion versus patch-test correlation and in the threshold at which the correlation became significant. Patch test score was positively correlated with the number of PT1 expanded TCRs, with significance at thresholds 8, 16 and 32 but not at 4. Significantly more large CDR3 similarity clusters were formed by expanded TCRs than by pre-sensitization or healthy control sets, consistent with antigen-driven responses. Because all patients had alopecia, a presumed autoimmune disease, the immune response of the patients might differ from that of healthy individuals.

The sequence links TRBV7-2 to TRBJ2-1; TRBD1 is a weak D gene call, 6 bases matching. Sequenced material: whole blood, taken in connection with sensitization to the hapten diphenylcyclopropenone (DPC). The receptor comes from a woman between 25 and 40 years old with alopecia areata. Some clones in this sample may be carry-over from other donors' samples. CDR3 protein: CASSLVVRGTEQFF. The nucleotide sequence is given as TGTGCCAGCAGCTTAGTTGTCAGGGGAACTGAGCAGTTCTTC.